A selection of T cell receptor beta chains follows, all from one sample in a study of cytomegalovirus exposure and HLA in healthy donors. The method was immunoSEQ multiplex PCR; TCRdb's version includes in-frame clones alone and lacks a portion of them. Of 90,000 to 140,000 clones listed, about 83% are singletons. The sequenced sample was PBMCs. These receptor sequences come from a man aged 18 to 30 in good health and CMV-seronegative. CDR3s include the opening cysteine and the closing phenylalanine or tryptophan. A D gene is named only where the DNA matches it firmly. Clone size is shown for a subset of rows, as once, few, many or a class of expanded clone.

j_call | clone_size | v_call | d_call | cdr3_aa | cdr3_nt
TRBJ2-1 | - | TRBV5-4 | - | CASSLASGRGNEQFF | TGTGCCAGCAGCTTGGCAAGCGGAAGGGGGAATGAGCAGTTCTTC
TRBJ2-7 | - | TRBV28 | - | CASSPSSIYEQYF | TGTGCCAGCAGTCCTAGCTCGATCTACGAGCAGTACTTC
TRBJ2-3 | - | TRBV30 | - | CAWNRLAAADTQYF | TGTGCCTGGAATAGGTTAGCCGCAGCAGATACGCAGTATTTT
TRBJ1-5 | once | TRBV6-1 | - | CASSEALTGLHQPQHF | TGTGCCAGCAGTGAAGCGCTTACAGGGCTTCATCAGCCCCAGCATTTT
TRBJ1-2 | - | TRBV10-3 | - | CAISGRGASYGYTF | TGTGCCATCAGTGGGAGGGGCGCTAGCTATGGCTACACCTTC
TRBJ2-1 | - | TRBV4-2 | - | CASSGGLSYNEQFF | TGTGCCAGCAGCGGAGGGTTGTCCTACAATGAGCAGTTCTTC
TRBJ1-3 | - | TRBV16 | - | CASSQSNGGANTIYF | TGTGCCAGCAGCCAATCGAATGGCGGAGCTAACACCATATATTTT
TRBJ1-5 | - | TRBV6-5 | TRBD1 | CASSYSAGGHQPQHF | TGTGCCAGCAGTTACTCGGCAGGGGGCCATCAGCCCCAGCATTTT
TRBJ1-5 | - | TRBV30 | TRBD1 | CAWKQGNNQPQHF | TGTGCCTGGAAACAGGGGAACAATCAGCCCCAGCATTTT
TRBJ2-5 | - | TRBV5-4 | TRBD2 | CASSSLAGAETQYF | TGTGCCAGCAGCTCTCTCGCGGGAGCAGAGACCCAGTACTTC
TRBJ2-5 | - | TRBV9 | - | CASSTYQGAQYF | TGTGCCAGCAGCACATATCAGGGCGCCCAGTACTTC
TRBJ1-3 | - | TRBV15 | - | CATSRDQASGNTIYF | TGTGCCACCAGCAGAGATCAGGCCTCTGGAAACACCATATATTTT
TRBJ2-1 | once | TRBV4-3 | TRBD2 | CASSQGDYRYNEQFF | TGCGCCAGCAGCCAAGGGGACTACCGCTACAATGAGCAGTTCTTC
TRBJ2-6 | - | TRBV27 | - | CASSLSRVFNVLTF | TGTGCCAGCAGTTTAAGTCGGGTTTTCAACGTCCTGACTTTC
TRBJ2-4 | - | TRBV6-6 | - | CASSYSTGVGNIQYF | TGTGCCAGCAGTTACTCAACCGGGGTAGGGAACATTCAGTACTTC
TRBJ1-4 | - | TRBV7-2 | - | CASSLIGPGPEKLFF | TGTGCCAGCAGCTTAATAGGGCCAGGGCCTGAAAAACTGTTTTTT
TRBJ2-1 | - | TRBV28 | TRBD2 | CASRLAGSHNEQFF | TGTGCCAGCCGACTAGCGGGATCCCACAATGAGCAGTTCTTC
TRBJ1-2 | - | TRBV10-3 | - | CAISESPGQYYTF | TGTGCCATCAGTGAGTCCCCAGGACAGTACTACACCTTC
TRBJ2-7 | - | TRBV5-4 | TRBD1 | CASSSGTGYEQYF | TGTGCCAGCAGCTCCGGGACAGGCTACGAGCAGTACTTC
TRBJ2-3 | many | TRBV6-4 | - | CASSDTSTDTQYF | TGTGCCAGCAGCGATACTAGCACAGATACGCAGTATTTT
TRBJ1-2 | - | TRBV19 | TRBD1 | CASSFHRDSHYGYTF | TGTGCCAGTAGTTTTCACCGGGACAGTCACTATGGCTACACCTTC
TRBJ1-5 | few | TRBV7-9 | - | CASSLNRVNQPQHF | TGTGCCAGCAGCTTAAACAGGGTCAATCAGCCCCAGCATTTT
TRBJ1-5 | - | TRBV19 | - | CASSIGRRDSNQPQHF | TGTGCCAGTAGTATAGGGCGCAGGGATAGCAATCAGCCCCAGCATTTT
TRBJ1-4 | - | TRBV7-2 | - | CASSTWTETNEKLFF | TGTGCCAGCAGCACTTGGACAGAAACTAATGAAAAACTGTTTTTT
TRBJ2-5 | - | TRBV7-2 | TRBD2 | CASSSAPGGETQYF | TGTGCCAGCAGCTCAGCCCCGGGGGGGGAGACCCAGTACTTC
TRBJ2-3 | - | TRBV7-9 | TRBD2 | CASSPRGVSTDTQYF | TGTGCCAGCAGCCCTCGGGGGGTTAGCACAGATACGCAGTATTTT
TRBJ2-1 | - | TRBV29-1 | - | CSVGHVRRATRPNHEQFF | TGCAGCGTTGGTCACGTTCGGAGGGCAACCCGCCCGAACCATGAGCAGTTCTTC
TRBJ1-1 | - | TRBV4-3 | - | CASSSNNPNTEAFF | TGCGCCAGCAGCTCCAACAATCCGAACACTGAAGCTTTCTTT
TRBJ2-1 | few | TRBV7-3 | TRBD2 | CASSPGGPIRHEQFF | TGTGCCAGCAGCCCGGGAGGGCCGATTAGGCATGAGCAGTTCTTC
TRBJ2-6 | - | TRBV4-1 | TRBD2 | CASSPVQVLAGVGGANVLTF | TGCGCCAGCAGCCCGGTACAAGTACTAGCGGGAGTTGGTGGGGCCAACGTCCTGACTTTC
TRBJ1-1 | once | TRBV4-3 | - | CASSQLSGGGEAFF | TGCGCCAGCAGCCAATTATCGGGGGGAGGTGAAGCTTTCTTT
TRBJ2-7 | - | TRBV29-1 | - | CSVRPRASLHEQYF | TGCAGCGTTCGCCCTAGAGCTTCCCTCCACGAGCAGTACTTC
TRBJ2-5 | - | TRBV6-5 | TRBD1 | CASSTSTGAETQYF | TGTGCCAGCAGTACATCGACAGGGGCCGAGACCCAGTACTTC
TRBJ2-2 | - | TRBV5-1 | - | CASSLSGTNTGELFF | TGCGCCAGCAGCTTGTCGGGAACGAACACCGGGGAGCTGTTTTTT
TRBJ1-2 | few | TRBV19 | - | CASSIWGDGYTF | TGTGCCAGTAGTATCTGGGGGGATGGCTACACCTTC
TRBJ2-3 | - | TRBV19 | TRBD2 | CASSILELGAGGPDTQYF | TGTGCCAGTAGTATTTTGGAACTTGGCGCGGGAGGGCCAGATACGCAGTATTTT
TRBJ1-4 | - | TRBV6-5 | - | CASSPGGGRGEKLFF | TGTGCCAGCAGCCCCGGCGGCGGGAGAGGTGAAAAACTGTTTTTT
TRBJ2-2 | - | TRBV28 | - | CASSFNGELFF | TGTGCCAGCAGTTTTAATGGGGAGCTGTTTTTT
TRBJ2-3 | - | TRBV7-2 | TRBD2 | CASSFTSGTGRNTQYF | TGTGCCAGCAGCTTCACTAGCGGGACCGGCAGGAATACGCAGTATTTT
TRBJ1-1 | - | TRBV7-9 | TRBD1 | CASSLGQGVNTEAFF | TGTGCCAGCAGCTTAGGACAGGGTGTGAACACTGAAGCTTTCTTT
TRBJ1-3 | - | TRBV5-8 | - | CASSLAGYPGNTIYF | TGTGCCAGCAGCTTGGCGGGGTACCCTGGAAACACCATATATTTT
TRBJ2-7 | - | TRBV30 | - | CAWSVRSQGRPEQYF | TGTGCCTGGAGTGTACGGAGTCAGGGGCGTCCCGAGCAGTACTTC
TRBJ1-5 | few | TRBV6-5 | - | CASSRGGSNQPQHF | TGTGCCAGCTCCAGGGGTGGTAGCAATCAGCCCCAGCATTTT
TRBJ1-2 | - | TRBV5-1 | - | CASSLARRSGDGYTF | TGCGCCAGCAGCTTGGCCAGGCGGAGCGGGGATGGCTACACCTTC
TRBJ2-7 | - | TRBV7-3 | - | CASSLRGTSYEQYF | TGTGCCAGCAGCTTACGTGGTACAAGCTACGAGCAGTACTTC
TRBJ2-7 | - | TRBV30 | - | CAWMPTVYEQYF | TGTGCCTGGATGCCCACAGTCTACGAGCAGTACTTC
TRBJ2-1 | few | TRBV7-3 | - | CASSLFSGGSRFF | TGTGCCAGCAGCTTATTTTCTGGCGGAAGTAGGTTCTTC
TRBJ2-2 | - | TRBV9 | - | CASSEASISGELFF | TGTGCCAGCAGCGAAGCATCCATCTCCGGGGAGCTGTTTTTT
TRBJ2-7 | - | TRBV27 | TRBD2 | CASSSWPPGLAGEAYEQYF | TGTGCCAGCAGTTCTTGGCCCCCGGGACTAGCGGGAGAGGCCTACGAGCAGTACTTC
TRBJ2-1 | - | TRBV11-3 | - | CASSLGVSNEQFF | TGTGCCAGCAGCTTAGGCGTATCCAATGAGCAGTTCTTC
TRBJ2-3 | - | TRBV18 | - | CASLAPDRGNTDTQYF | TGTGCCAGCTTAGCCCCCGATAGGGGGAACACAGATACGCAGTATTTT
TRBJ1-4 | - | TRBV5-1 | TRBD1 | CASSDGTGSQKLFF | TGCGCCAGCAGCGACGGGACAGGGAGTCAAAAACTGTTTTTT
TRBJ2-7 | - | TRBV6-1 | - | CASSRIGVREQYF | TGTGCCAGCAGTCGGATCGGGGTGCGCGAGCAGTACTTC
TRBJ1-1 | - | TRBV27 | - | CASSFIPTGETEAFF | TGTGCCAGCAGTTTTATCCCGACAGGAGAAACTGAAGCTTTCTTT
TRBJ1-1 | few | TRBV6-5 | - | CASSYSGQWGGTEAFF | TGTGCCAGCAGTTACTCGGGGCAGTGGGGTGGCACTGAAGCTTTCTTT
TRBJ2-2 | once | TRBV4-3 | - | CASTLANTGELFF | TGCGCCAGCACCCTAGCGAACACCGGGGAGCTGTTTTTT
TRBJ1-4 | few | TRBV7-2 | TRBD1 | CASSSTGTGVGKLFF | TGTGCCAGCAGCTCTACCGGGACAGGCGTTGGAAAACTGTTTTTT